This T cell receptor beta chain came from a study of shared clonotypes between healthy human individuals. Nashville, Tennessee was home to all donors, each a Caucasian adult. Libraries were prepared by immunoSEQ multiplex PCR; TCRdb keeps only in-frame clonotypes and omits some of them. The table shows about 560,000 clones, with roughly 79% occurring only once. This sequence originates from a woman aged 40 to 50 in good health. Some clones in this sample may be carry-over from other donors' samples. Sequencing was done on a sample of PBMCs.

The chain's CDR3 is CASSPGARDTQYF. CDR3 nucleotide sequence: TGTGCCAGCTCCCCAGGGGCGAGGGATACGCAGTATTTT. This chain uses TRBV18 with TRBJ2-3; weak D call: TRBD1 (6 bases). The CDR3 totals 13 residues. CDR1 and CDR2 (germline): KGHSH, LQKENI. V shed 6 bases and J shed 6 bases, with 13 bases lying between them. Supplemented by reference TRBV18 and TRBJ2-3, the full variable domain reads NAGVMQNPRHLVRRRGQEARLRCSPMKGHSHVYWYRQLPEEGLKFMVYLQKENIIDESGMPKERFSAEFPKEGPSILRIQQVVRGDSAAYFCASSPGARDTQYFGPGTRLTVL.